This T cell receptor beta chain was observed in a study of Graves' ophthalmopathy and Graves' hyperthyroidism. In this cohort, patients with other autoimmune diseases, uncontrolled infections, pregnancy or lactation were excluded. Using RNA transcripts, the TCR beta CDR3 regions were amplified. Second-round multiplex PCR came after a first-round RT-PCR that employed HTBI primers. TCRdb analysed the multiplex PCR reads with MiXCR anew, one entry per CDR3 protein. The table shows over 150,000 distinct CDR3 sequences, with 30% to 45% occurring only once. This TCR was recovered from a woman in her thirties or forties with Graves' ophthalmopathy. The sample comprised peripheral blood.

The chain's CDR3 is CASSYSTGANLAFF. In DNA, the CDR3 is TGTGCCAGCAGTTACTCGACAGGCGCGAATCTGGCTTTCTTT. The genes are TRBV6-5 and TRBJ1-1, with D perhaps TRBD1 (6 bases). The CDR3 length is 14 residues. V shed 0 bases and J shed 11 bases, with 16 bases lying between them. Per germline, CDR1 MNHEY and CDR2 SVGAGI.